This T cell receptor beta chain was identified during a study of shared clonotypes between healthy human individuals. Overall study results and limits: Only blood was sampled, and tissue TCR repertoires likely differ from blood ones. Generation of non-shared clonotypes was less probable than generation of clonotypes shared by all four donors.

The germline V gene encodes CDR1 SEHNR and CDR2 FQNEAQ (reference sequence). The V segment lost 5 bases and the J segment 3 bases; nucleotides outside the gene matches: 4. The CDR3 spans 14 residues. Using immunoSEQ multiplex PCR, the repertoire was profiled, and TCRdb retains in-frame clones only, with some absent. The profile shows under 2,500,000 clones, 90% to 97% of them singletons. On this clone: The antigen remains unidentified.

Sequencing was performed on naive CD4+ T cells sorted from blood. Documented subset: CD45RA+ positively selected. The chain links TRBV7-9 to TRBJ1-2; 9 bases map to TRBD1. The TCR comes from a man aged 18 to 30 in good health. DNA for the CDR3: TGTGCCAGCAGCCCTGGGACAGGGTACTATGGCTACACCTTC. Residues: CASSPGTGYYGYTF.